The subject of this entry is one TCR beta chain. The sample originates from a study of blood T cell repertoires in COVID-19. About the research overall: Researchers got acute and convalescent COVID-19 samples from the United States, Italy and Spain. Nucleic acid was either cDNA or gDNA, and it came from T cells, B-cell-depleted T cells, or PBMCs.

Methods used by the authors: Amplification with reference gene primers provided the estimates of nucleated cell counts. Generated by immunoSEQ multiplex PCR, the TCRdb table keeps only in-frame clones and is missing some. Clone size and the V and J calls come from that table; the DNA yielded D and trimming. Of around 200,000 clones detected, about 88% appear once; the ten largest clones hold roughly 4.5%. The CDR3 sequence is 15 residues long. Germline V lookup: CDR1 MNHEY, CDR2 SVGAGI. Trimming pared 8 bases from V and 3 bases from J, leaving 20 bases between. This receptor was taken from an elderly woman with acute or convalescent COVID-19. Sequences were obtained from peripheral blood. V gene TRBV6-5 combines with J gene TRBJ2-7; D is perhaps TRBD2 (6 bases). The CDR3 region has the DNA TGTGCCAGCTCGAGAGGGATTAGCGGAGACTACGAGCAGTACTTC. As protein: CASSRGISGDYEQYF.